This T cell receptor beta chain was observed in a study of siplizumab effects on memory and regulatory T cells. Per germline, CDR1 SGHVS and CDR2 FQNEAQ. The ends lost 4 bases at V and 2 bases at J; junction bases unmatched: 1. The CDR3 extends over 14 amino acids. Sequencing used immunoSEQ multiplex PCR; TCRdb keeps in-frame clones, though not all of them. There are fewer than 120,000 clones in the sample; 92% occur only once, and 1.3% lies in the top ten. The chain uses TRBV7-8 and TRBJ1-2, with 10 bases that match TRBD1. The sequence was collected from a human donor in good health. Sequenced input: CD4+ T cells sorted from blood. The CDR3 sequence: CASSSGQGNYGYTF. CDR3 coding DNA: TGTGCCAGCAGCTCGGGACAGGGGAACTATGGCTACACCTTC.